The clone carrying this T cell receptor beta chain has only a few counts. Its cognate antigen is unknown. The sample originates from a study of post-analysis software for immune sequencing data. On the study more broadly: Relapsing-remitting, secondary progressive and progressive-relapsing forms of multiple sclerosis all featured among disease courses.

Points from the study as a whole: Pronounced co-clustering by F measure was evident among identically batched samples. When compared against controls, multiple sclerosis patients showed significantly lower normalized Chao1 diversity. Among 5 or 6 TRBV segments more frequent in patients than controls were TRBV5-6, TRBV5-1 and TRBV20-1.

Incorporated into the TCR beta cDNA libraries were unique molecular identifiers, which served to reduce PCR and sequencing biases. Between about 1 and 11 million T cells gave rise to some 490,000 cDNA molecules. TCRdb re-derived calls from the PCR reads in MiXCR, one entry per CDR3 protein. The sample contains fewer than 550,000 distinct CDR3 sequences, around 34% of which appear only once. With 3 bases removed from V and 2 bases from J, the gap between germline ends came to 14 bases. Germline lookup yields CDR1 KGHDR and CDR2 SFDVKD. The CDR3 totals 16 residues. The origin of this receptor is a girl aged 2 to 17 with multiple sclerosis. The specimen was blood. The chain combines TRBV24-1 with TRBJ2-3, with D hard to call. The CDR3 region is CATSDEDLPPTDTQYF. CDR3 coding DNA: TGTGCCACCAGTGATGAGGACCTTCCACCCACAGATACGCAGTATTTT.